A selection of T cell receptor beta chains follows, all from one sample in a study of cytomegalovirus exposure and HLA in healthy donors. Clones were sequenced by immunoSEQ multiplex PCR, and TCRdb holds only the in-frame ones, with some missing. This table has 95,000 to 100,000 clones, around 77% appearing once. The specimen sequenced was PBMCs. These receptors originate from a female donor in good health and CMV-seronegative. Each CDR3 is given with its conserved first and last residue. D genes are given only for firm matches. Rows may omit the clone size; those that give it use once, few, many or a size class.

v_call	j_call	clone_size	d_call	cdr3_nt	cdr3_aa
TRBV20-1	TRBJ2-7	.	TRBD2	TGCAGTGCTAGACGGGAGGGCGAGCAGTACTTC	CSARREGEQYF
TRBV9	TRBJ2-7	.	TRBD1	TGTGCCAGCAGCGTAGGGGGACAGGGTTACGAGCAGTACTTC	CASSVGGQGYEQYF
TRBV7-9	TRBJ2-5	.	TRBD2	TGTGCCAGCAGCTTAACCAGGACTAGCGGGGGTCTAGAGGAGACCCAGTACTTC	CASSLTRTSGGLEETQYF
TRBV19	TRBJ2-7	.	.	TGTGCCAGTAGTATGCGTATACTCAAATACGAGCAGTACTTC	CASSMRILKYEQYF
TRBV19	TRBJ1-1	.	TRBD1	TGTGCCAGTAGTATGGGACAGTCCACTGAAGCTTTCTTT	CASSMGQSTEAFF
TRBV11-2	TRBJ1-4	.	TRBD1	TGTGCCAGCAGCTTCACAGGGGTGGGTGAAAAACTGTTTTTT	CASSFTGVGEKLFF
TRBV15	TRBJ1-1	.	.	TGTGCCACCAGCAGGAGGCAGATGAACACTGAAGCTTTCTTT	CATSRRQMNTEAFF
TRBV11-2	TRBJ1-3	few	.	TGTGCCAGCAGCATTAAGGGGTCTCAAGACTCTGGAAACACCATATATTTT	CASSIKGSQDSGNTIYF
TRBV7-9	TRBJ2-5	.	.	TGTGCCAGCAGCACGGGGGGCGTAGGGGGAGAGACCCAGTACTTC	CASSTGGVGGETQYF
TRBV15	TRBJ1-2	few	TRBD1	TGTGCCACCAGACCGGGACAGGGGAGAGGAGGCTACACCTTC	CATRPGQGRGGYTF
TRBV29-1	TRBJ1-1	.	TRBD1	TGCAGCGTTGATCGCGGATCAGGGGGCGCGGGAACTGAAGCTTTCTTT	CSVDRGSGGAGTEAFF
TRBV7-9	TRBJ1-3	.	.	TGTGCCAGCAGCTTAATCGGCAGGGCTGGAAACACCATATATTTT	CASSLIGRAGNTIYF
TRBV28	TRBJ2-6	.	.	TGTGCCAGCAGCTTCCTCTCGGAGGTACTCTCTGGGGCCAACGTCCTGACTTTC	CASSFLSEVLSGANVLTF
TRBV18	TRBJ1-1	.	.	TGTGCCAGCTCACCACCCGGCGGGAAGTTGGTTGAAGCTTTCTTT	CASSPPGGKLVEAFF
TRBV14	TRBJ2-1	.	TRBD2	TGTGCCAGCAGCCGGGGCACTAGCGGAACCGAGGGTGAGCAGTTCTTC	CASSRGTSGTEGEQFF
TRBV9	TRBJ1-5	few	.	TGTGCCAGCAGCGTAGCGGGAGAGGAACAGCCCCAGCATTTT	CASSVAGEEQPQHF
TRBV19	TRBJ1-4	.	TRBD1	TGTGCCAGTAGTATCCAGGGGGTACCTAATGAAAAACTGTTTTTT	CASSIQGVPNEKLFF
TRBV5-1	TRBJ2-5	few	TRBD2	TGCGCCAGCAGGCGGGAGAGGGTCCAAGAGACCCAGTACTTC	CASRRERVQETQYF
TRBV5-1	TRBJ2-5	few	TRBD2	TGCGCCAGCAGAGGGTGGCTAGCGGGACAAGAGACCCAGTACTTC	CASRGWLAGQETQYF
TRBV10-3	TRBJ2-3	.	TRBD2	TGTGCCATCCGCCCTAGCGGGCCCCCGCGAAACACAGATACGCAGTATTTT	CAIRPSGPPRNTDTQYF
TRBV4-1	TRBJ2-7	.	.	TGCGCCAGCAGCCAAGAATTCCCCGGGAACTACGAGCAGTACTTC	CASSQEFPGNYEQYF
TRBV5-1	TRBJ2-7	.	TRBD2	TGCGCCAGCAGCTTGGGGACTAGCGGGAGGCACCCTTACTTC	CASSLGTSGRHPYF
TRBV27	TRBJ1-1	.	TRBD1	TGTGCCAGCAGTTTAGCCCGACAGGGCACTGAAGCTTTCTTT	CASSLARQGTEAFF
TRBV28	TRBJ2-5	.	.	TGTGCCAGCGCTAGGGCCGGGGAGCAGTACTTC	CASARAGEQYF
TRBV6-5	TRBJ2-6	.	.	TGTGCCAGCAGTATGGACAGCTCTGGGGCCAACGTCCTGACTTTC	CASSMDSSGANVLTF
TRBV9	TRBJ2-3	.	.	TGTGCCAGCAGCGTAGCTCGGGGTCCAGGAGGTACAGATACGCAGTATTTT	CASSVARGPGGTDTQYF
TRBV6-5	TRBJ1-1	.	.	TGTGCCAGCAGGCGACAGAACCTCATGAACACTGAAGCTTTCTTT	CASRRQNLMNTEAFF
TRBV4-3	TRBJ2-7	.	TRBD1	TGCGCCAGCAGCCATTCGGGACAGGAAAACTACGAGCAGTACTTC	CASSHSGQENYEQYF
TRBV5-5	TRBJ2-2	.	TRBD1	TGTGCCAGCAGCTCGGGACAGACGAACACCGGGGAGCTGTTTTTT	CASSSGQTNTGELFF
TRBV29-1	TRBJ2-7	.	.	TGCGGCGTTGAAGATCAGAATCGACCAACGGGACTCCGTTACGAGCAGTACTTC	CGVEDQNRPTGLRYEQYF
TRBV5-4	TRBJ2-7	.	TRBD2	TGTGCCAGCAGCCCAGCGGGAGCGGGATCCTACGAGCAGTACTTC	CASSPAGAGSYEQYF
TRBV6-5	TRBJ1-1	few	.	TGTGCCAGCAGTGACAGGTACACTGAAGCTTTCTTT	CASSDRYTEAFF
TRBV7-8	TRBJ2-1	.	TRBD2	TGTGCCAGCAGCTTGGGACTAAGACAATACAATGAGCAGTTCTTC	CASSLGLRQYNEQFF
TRBV5-4	TRBJ1-1	.	TRBD1	TGTGCCAGCAGCAGCAGGGGGCGGATTGAAGCTTTCTTT	CASSSRGRIEAFF
TRBV7-9	TRBJ1-5	.	TRBD1	TGTGCCAGCAGCCGAGGGGGCAATGGCAATCAGCCCCAGCATTTT	CASSRGGNGNQPQHF
TRBV6-6	TRBJ2-2	.	.	TGTGCCAGCAGTTCTTCAGGGGACACCGGGGAGCTGTTTTTT	CASSSSGDTGELFF
TRBV30	TRBJ2-5	.	.	TGTGCCTGGAGTGTAGTTGGGACTGATAAGAACTTC	CAWSVVGTDKNF